One and the same sample provided the 13 T cell receptor beta chains below, sequenced in a study of regulatory T cells in long-lasting Graves disease. Specified time point: newly diagnosed GD, antithyroid drugs for less than 3 months. Preparation of the TCR library used RNA extracted from PBMCs. Building of the TCR beta libraries involved iRepertoire HTBI primers and Arm-PCR of CDR3 regions. TCRdb passed the multiplex PCR reads through MiXCR, listing each CDR3 protein once. The sample carries roughly 560,000 distinct CDR3 sequences, approximately 12% recorded once. The data also belong to a second study, concerning T cells in Graves' hyperthyroidism and ophthalmopathy.

The input for sequencing was peripheral blood mononuclear cells (PBMCs), taken at new diagnosis, from a patient treated with antithyroid drugs. The receptors were sampled from a woman aged 25-40 years with Graves disease.

There are many counts of this clonotype. V is TRBV12-3 or TRBV12-4 and J is TRBJ2-1; D may match TRBD1 or TRBD2 (5 bases each). This CDR3 spans 15 amino acids. V lost 3 bases, J lost 2 bases, and 11 bases lay in between. In nucleotides, the CDR3 is TGTGCCAGCAGTTTCGGGGACCCCGCCTACAATGAGCAGTTCTTC. This codes for CASSFGDPAYNEQFF.

In this sample, this clonotype turned up many times. The chain uses TRBV2 and TRBJ2-1; TRBD2 aligns across 11 bases. The CDR3 contains 15 residues. Germline-derived CDR1 and CDR2 are SNHLY and FYNNEI. With 6 bases clipped from V and 7 bases from J, the junction kept 8 bases outside the gene matches. DNA for the CDR3: TGTGCCAGCAGCGAACTAGCGGGAGCGGGGAATGAGCAGTTCTTC. Its translation is CASSELAGAGNEQFF.

This clonotype was recorded a few times. The CDR3 sequence is CASSQDAEVYEQFF. CDR3 nucleotides: TGCGCCAGCAGCCAAGATGCTGAAGTCTATGAGCAGTTCTTC. This chain uses TRBV4-3 with TRBJ2-5, with D hard to call. The J call could be wrong; TRBJ2-1 is a better fit for the DNA end. In germline, CDR1 is LGHNA, CDR2 YSLEER. The CDR3 runs 14 residues.

This clonotype was detected ten times or more. V and J are TRBV20-1 and TRBJ1-2; unclear D gene. The CDR3 is 12 residues long. Germline V lookup: CDR1 DFQATT, CDR2 SNEGSKA (reference sequence). V shed 6 bases and J shed 4 bases, with 12 bases lying between them. The CDR3 spells CSARPIGYGYTF. CDR3 in DNA: TGCAGTGCCCGACCCATCGGCTATGGCTACACCTTC.

The chain employs TRBV7-9 and TRBJ2-7; TRBD2 matches at 13 bases. The junction had 9 bases not matched to a gene; V was cut back by 5 bases and J by 5 bases. Germline V lookup: CDR1 SEHNR, CDR2 FQNEAQ (reference sequence). There are 16 residues in the CDR3. CDR3 loop: CASSPRTSGSMNEQYF. Here the CDR3 DNA reads TGTGCCAGCAGCCCTAGGACTAGCGGGAGTATGAACGAGCAGTACTTC.

This clonotype has at least ten counts. The junction departs from germline at one end; a sequencing error may be responsible. This chain's CDR3 is CSVEDRNYGYTF. As DNA, the CDR3 is TGCAGCGTCGAAGACAGGAACTATGGCTACACCTTC. The rearrangement links TRBV29-1 to TRBJ1-2; a weak D match, TRBD1 (6 bases). This CDR3 region has 12 residues. CDR1 and CDR2 from the germline V gene are SQVTM and ANQGSEA.

In its sample, this clonotype was seen many times. The chain couples TRBV7-9 to TRBJ1-1; the D is unclear. Trimming stripped 2 bases from V and 4 bases from J, with 8 bases between. The CDR3 contains 13 residues. Germline V gives CDR1 SEHNR, CDR2 FQNEAQ (reference sequence). The CDR3 region has the DNA TGTGCCAGCAGCTTATCCCTCTCCACTGAAGCTTTCTTT. Its translation: CASSLSLSTEAFF.

This clonotype was observed many times. The chain links TRBV5-1 to TRBJ2-1, with TRBD1 matching over 8 bases. This CDR3 is built from 15 residues. Germline loops: CDR1 SGHRS, CDR2 YFSETQ. Losses at the gene ends were 2 bases for V and 4 bases for J; bases not matched to a gene: 5. The CDR3 nucleotides are TGCGCCAGCAGCTTCCAGGGGGCATCGTACAATGAGCAGTTCTTC. Translation gives CASSFQGASYNEQFF.

There are many counts of this clonotype. The chain couples TRBV6-2 or TRBV6-3 to TRBJ2-7; D gene unclear. The CDR3 is 15 amino acids. Germline V gene data show CDR1 as MNHEY and CDR2 as SVGEGT. Trimming took 2 bases from V and 0 from J, leaving 11 bases between them. The CDR3 here is CASSYDPRSSYEQYF. The DNA of the CDR3 is TGTGCCAGCAGTTACGATCCGAGAAGCTCCTACGAGCAGTACTTC.

This clonotype was detected a few times. The gene calls are TRBV29-1 and TRBJ1-4; 8 nucleotides line up with TRBD1. This CDR3 is 13 amino acids long. Germline CDR1 and CDR2: SQVTM and ANQGSEA. CDR3 coding DNA: TGCACCGTCCGAGGACAGGGAGGTGAAAAACTGTTTTTT. This translates into CTVRGQGGEKLFF.

This clonotype was counted at least ten times. The chain is built from TRBV28 and TRBJ2-2; 12 nucleotides align to TRBD2. Germline V gene sequence: CDR1 MDHEN, CDR2 SYDVKM. The CDR3 runs 18 residues. V trimming: 1 base; J trimming: 7 bases; junction bases outside the gene matches: 10. Here the CDR3 reads CASSLLTLAGGPVGELFF. CDR3 sequence (DNA): TGTGCCAGCAGTTTATTAACGCTAGCGGGAGGGCCTGTCGGGGAGCTGTTTTTT.

This clonotype was observed at least ten times. The rearrangement uses TRBV6-2 or TRBV6-3 and TRBJ2-7; 13 positions match TRBD2. The V gene's germline CDR1 is MNHEY and CDR2 SVGEGT. J gave up 6 bases and V 6 bases, and 8 bases lay outside the gene matches. The CDR3 runs to 15 residues. The CDR3 region is CASSPLAGGPFEQYF. The CDR3 DNA follows: TGTGCCAGCAGCCCACTAGCGGGAGGGCCGTTCGAGCAGTACTTC.

Many counts were recorded for this clonotype. The chain employs TRBV12-3 or TRBV12-4 and TRBJ2-1; weak D call: TRBD2 (5 bases). V lost 3 bases, J lost 6 bases, and 18 bases lay in between. This CDR3 contains 16 residues. Written as DNA, the CDR3 is TGTGCCAGCAGTTTCGCTGCAAGGACTCCATCCAATGAGCAGTTCTTC. It encodes CASSFAARTPSNEQFF.